These T cell receptor beta chains were read from a single sample in a study of blood T cell repertoires in COVID-19. Some clones are missing from TCRdb's copy, which holds only in-frame ones; the method was immunoSEQ multiplex PCR. The data show roughly 100,000 clones, roughly 79% seen once. The material sequenced was peripheral blood. Every receptor here comes from a woman aged 80 or over with acute or convalescent COVID-19. CDR3s include the opening cysteine and the closing phenylalanine or tryptophan. The order of the fields is V gene, J gene, D gene, clone size, CDR3 DNA, CDR3 protein. The D gene is left open where the match is weak. Only some rows state a clone size, as once, few, many or a class for expanded clones.

v_call: TRBV6-2/TRBV6-3
j_call: TRBJ1-2
d_call: TRBD1
clone_size: NA
cdr3_nt: TGTGCCAGCAGCTCCCACGGACAGGGGGCTTTTGGCTACACCTTC
cdr3_aa: CASSSHGQGAFGYTF

v_call: TRBV29-1
j_call: TRBJ2-7
d_call: TRBD1
clone_size: NA
cdr3_nt: TGCAGCGTTGCCGGGACAGGGGACTACGAGCAGTACTTC
cdr3_aa: CSVAGTGDYEQYF

v_call: TRBV18
j_call: TRBJ2-7
d_call: TRBD2
clone_size: NA
cdr3_nt: TGTGCCAGCTCACGGACTAGCGGGCTTTCCTACGAGCAGTACTTC
cdr3_aa: CASSRTSGLSYEQYF

v_call: TRBV6-5
j_call: TRBJ2-3
d_call: NA
clone_size: NA
cdr3_nt: TGTGCCAGCAGTTATCAACTACCGCCTGGTACGCAGTATTTT
cdr3_aa: CASSYQLPPGTQYF

v_call: TRBV7-9
j_call: TRBJ2-1
d_call: TRBD2
clone_size: NA
cdr3_nt: TGTGCCAGCAGCGCTGGGCTAGCGGACTCCTACAATGAGCAGTTCTTC
cdr3_aa: CASSAGLADSYNEQFF

v_call: TRBV5-4
j_call: TRBJ1-3
d_call: TRBD1
clone_size: NA
cdr3_nt: TGTGCCAGCAGTCCAGGGGGAGCTGGAAACACCATATATTTT
cdr3_aa: CASSPGGAGNTIYF

v_call: TRBV5-6
j_call: TRBJ1-5
d_call: TRBD1
clone_size: NA
cdr3_nt: TGTGCCAGCAGCGCACGGACAGGGAATATCCAGCATTTT
cdr3_aa: CASSARTGNIQHF

v_call: TRBV2
j_call: TRBJ1-5
d_call: TRBD1
clone_size: NA
cdr3_nt: TGTGCCAGCAGAGACAGGGTTGGCAATCAGCCCCAGCATTTT
cdr3_aa: CASRDRVGNQPQHF

v_call: TRBV19
j_call: TRBJ2-2
d_call: TRBD1
clone_size: NA
cdr3_nt: TGTGCCAGTGCCGGGACAGGGAACACCGGGGAGCTGTTTTTT
cdr3_aa: CASAGTGNTGELFF

v_call: TRBV28
j_call: TRBJ1-4
d_call: NA
clone_size: NA
cdr3_nt: TGTGCCAGCCTACCGGAGGGAGGCGAGCGAAAACTGTTTTTT
cdr3_aa: CASLPEGGERKLFF

v_call: TRBV2
j_call: TRBJ1-2
d_call: NA
clone_size: NA
cdr3_nt: TGTGCCAGCGTTCTAGGCACTCACTATGGCTACACCTTC
cdr3_aa: CASVLGTHYGYTF

v_call: TRBV9
j_call: TRBJ1-3
d_call: NA
clone_size: NA
cdr3_nt: TGTGCCAGCAGCGTTAACGAGCTTCTCTCTGGAAACACCATATATTTT
cdr3_aa: CASSVNELLSGNTIYF

v_call: TRBV19
j_call: TRBJ2-2
d_call: NA
clone_size: once
cdr3_nt: TGTGCCAGTAGTATTAGAAGGTGGGAGGTCACCGGGGAGCTGTTTTTT
cdr3_aa: CASSIRRWEVTGELFF

v_call: TRBV30
j_call: TRBJ1-3
d_call: TRBD1
clone_size: NA
cdr3_nt: TGTGCCTGGACCACGCTTACCGGGACAGTAATTGGAAACACCATATATTTT
cdr3_aa: CAWTTLTGTVIGNTIYF

v_call: TRBV5-1
j_call: TRBJ2-1
d_call: TRBD1
clone_size: NA
cdr3_nt: TGCGCCAGCAGCTTTCCCCAGCCTTCGACTTTGACAGGGGGCTACAATGAGCAGTTCTTC
cdr3_aa: CASSFPQPSTLTGGYNEQFF

v_call: TRBV6-2/TRBV6-3
j_call: TRBJ1-1
d_call: NA
clone_size: NA
cdr3_nt: TGTGCCAGCAGCAACAGGGAAGGATCTGAAGCTTTCTTT
cdr3_aa: CASSNREGSEAFF

v_call: TRBV7-9
j_call: TRBJ2-7
d_call: TRBD2
clone_size: NA
cdr3_nt: TGTGCCAGCAGCTTACGGGGGACTAGCTACGAGCAGTACTTC
cdr3_aa: CASSLRGTSYEQYF

v_call: TRBV11-2
j_call: TRBJ1-6
d_call: NA
clone_size: NA
cdr3_nt: TGTGCCAGCAGCTTAATGGAGGGAACTAATTCACCCCTCCACTTT
cdr3_aa: CASSLMEGTNSPLHF

v_call: TRBV5-1
j_call: TRBJ2-2
d_call: NA
clone_size: many
cdr3_nt: TGCGCCAGCAGCTTAGACTCCACCGGGGAGCTGTTTTTT
cdr3_aa: CASSLDSTGELFF

v_call: TRBV9
j_call: TRBJ2-6
d_call: TRBD1
clone_size: NA
cdr3_nt: TGTGCCAGCAGCGCTCCGGGACAGGTCTACTCTGGGGCCAACGTCCTGACTTTC
cdr3_aa: CASSAPGQVYSGANVLTF

v_call: TRBV5-1
j_call: TRBJ1-4
d_call: NA
clone_size: NA
cdr3_nt: TGCGCCAGCAGCTCTAGGGGAGGTGAGAATGAAAAACTGTTTTTT
cdr3_aa: CASSSRGGENEKLFF

v_call: TRBV5-1
j_call: TRBJ2-1
d_call: TRBD2
clone_size: NA
cdr3_nt: TGCGCCAGCAGCTTTGGTAGCGGGGGTTCGTACAATGAGCAGTTCTTC
cdr3_aa: CASSFGSGGSYNEQFF

v_call: TRBV10-3
j_call: TRBJ2-1
d_call: TRBD2
clone_size: NA
cdr3_nt: TGTGCCATCAGCCCCCTAGCGGAGGGATCCAATGAGCAGTTCTTC
cdr3_aa: CAISPLAEGSNEQFF

v_call: TRBV24-1
j_call: TRBJ2-5
d_call: NA
clone_size: NA
cdr3_nt: TGTGCCACCAGTGATTTGTCGGGGAATGGAGAGACCCAGTACTTC
cdr3_aa: CATSDLSGNGETQYF

v_call: TRBV28
j_call: TRBJ1-1
d_call: NA
clone_size: many
cdr3_nt: TGTGCCAGCAGCATCAACCGGGATAAAGCTTTCTTT
cdr3_aa: CASSINRDKAFF

v_call: TRBV6-1
j_call: TRBJ1-2
d_call: NA
clone_size: NA
cdr3_nt: TGTGCCAGCAGTGAATCAGGCGGGGCCTCCTATGGCTACACCTTC
cdr3_aa: CASSESGGASYGYTF

v_call: TRBV6-2/TRBV6-3
j_call: TRBJ2-3
d_call: NA
clone_size: NA
cdr3_nt: TGTGCCAGCAGTTACCTGCTAGGGAGTTCCTACACAGATACGCAGTATTTT
cdr3_aa: CASSYLLGSSYTDTQYF

v_call: TRBV30
j_call: TRBJ1-5
d_call: NA
clone_size: NA
cdr3_nt: TGTGCCTGGAGCCGTACCTATTTCCAGCCCCAGCATTTT
cdr3_aa: CAWSRTYFQPQHF

v_call: TRBV5-1
j_call: TRBJ2-3
d_call: TRBD1
clone_size: few
cdr3_nt: TGCGCCAGCAGCCCGGGACAGTTTCTAGACACAGATACGCAGTATTTT
cdr3_aa: CASSPGQFLDTDTQYF

v_call: TRBV4-3
j_call: TRBJ2-2
d_call: TRBD2
clone_size: NA
cdr3_nt: TGCGCCAGCAGCCAGCCGACTAGCGGGATTCCCGGGGAGCTGTTTTTT
cdr3_aa: CASSQPTSGIPGELFF

v_call: TRBV28
j_call: TRBJ1-2
d_call: NA
clone_size: NA
cdr3_nt: TGTGCCAGCAGTTCCCCCGGGTCCACCTATGGCTACACCTTC
cdr3_aa: CASSSPGSTYGYTF

v_call: TRBV4-3
j_call: TRBJ2-5
d_call: NA
clone_size: NA
cdr3_nt: TGCGCCAGCAGCCAATCCACAGGAGAGACCCAGTACTTC
cdr3_aa: CASSQSTGETQYF

v_call: TRBV4-2
j_call: TRBJ2-5
d_call: TRBD2
clone_size: NA
cdr3_nt: TGTGCCAGCAGCCGCGGGGGGGGAGAGACCCAGTACTTC
cdr3_aa: CASSRGGGETQYF

v_call: TRBV2
j_call: TRBJ2-5
d_call: NA
clone_size: NA
cdr3_nt: TGTGCCAGCAGTGGAGTAGAAGAGACCCAGTACTTC
cdr3_aa: CASSGVEETQYF

v_call: TRBV5-1
j_call: TRBJ2-2
d_call: TRBD1
clone_size: NA
cdr3_nt: TGCGCCAGCAGCTGGGGGACAGCGAACACCGGGGAGCTGTTTTTT
cdr3_aa: CASSWGTANTGELFF

v_call: TRBV19
j_call: TRBJ2-6
d_call: TRBD1
clone_size: NA
cdr3_nt: TGTGCCAGTACCCCGACAGGGGGGAACGTCCTGACTTTC
cdr3_aa: CASTPTGGNVLTF

v_call: TRBV7-9
j_call: TRBJ2-1
d_call: TRBD1
clone_size: NA
cdr3_nt: TGTGCCAGCAGCTTAGGACAGGGGCCCATCAATGAGCAGTTCTTC
cdr3_aa: CASSLGQGPINEQFF

v_call: TRBV19
j_call: TRBJ2-5
d_call: TRBD1
clone_size: NA
cdr3_nt: TGTGCCAGGACAGGGGAAAGGGAAGAGACCCAGTACTTC
cdr3_aa: CARTGEREETQYF

v_call: TRBV30
j_call: TRBJ1-5
d_call: NA
clone_size: NA
cdr3_nt: TGTGCCTGGAGTGACGACAGGCTTAGCAATCAGCCCCAGCATTTT
cdr3_aa: CAWSDDRLSNQPQHF

v_call: TRBV6-5
j_call: TRBJ1-2
d_call: NA
clone_size: once
cdr3_nt: TGTGCCAGCAGTTACTCGAACCCAGGGGCTAACTATGGCTACACCTTC
cdr3_aa: CASSYSNPGANYGYTF

v_call: TRBV5-1
j_call: TRBJ2-2
d_call: NA
clone_size: once
cdr3_nt: TGCGCCAGCAGCTTAGGGCAGGGGAACACCGGGGAGCTGTTTTTT
cdr3_aa: CASSLGQGNTGELFF

v_call: TRBV5-1
j_call: TRBJ1-4
d_call: NA
clone_size: NA
cdr3_nt: TGCGCCAGCAGCTTGGCCTCCGCGTTCGGAAAACTGTTTTTT
cdr3_aa: CASSLASAFGKLFF

v_call: TRBV2
j_call: TRBJ2-5
d_call: TRBD2
clone_size: NA
cdr3_nt: TGTGCCAGCAGGGGGAGCGGGGGGGCAGAGACCCAGTACTTC
cdr3_aa: CASRGSGGAETQYF

v_call: TRBV9
j_call: TRBJ2-3
d_call: NA
clone_size: once
cdr3_nt: TGTGCCAGCAGCGCCCGCACCGCGAGTAGCACAGATACGCAGTATTTT
cdr3_aa: CASSARTASSTDTQYF

v_call: TRBV6-5
j_call: TRBJ1-4
d_call: NA
clone_size: few
cdr3_nt: TGTGCCAGCAGCCCCGGGAGCAGCTATGAAAAACTGTTTTTT
cdr3_aa: CASSPGSSYEKLFF

v_call: TRBV15
j_call: TRBJ1-5
d_call: NA
clone_size: NA
cdr3_nt: TGTGCCACCAGCAAGCGACCAACGAATCAGCCCCAGCATTTT
cdr3_aa: CATSKRPTNQPQHF